The 30 T cell receptor beta chains reported below all come from one sample, sequenced in a study of blood T cell repertoires in COVID-19. Clones were sequenced by immunoSEQ multiplex PCR, and TCRdb holds only the in-frame ones, with some missing. The data show nearly 110,000 clones, with about four fifths seen just once and roughly 4.4% held by the top ten. Material for sequencing was peripheral blood. The source of these receptors is a human donor in a cohort sampled during active COVID-19.

The rearrangement uses TRBV6-2 or TRBV6-3 and TRBJ2-4, with D perhaps TRBD1 (5 bases). The V and J ends lost 5 bases and 7 bases respectively, with 9 bases between them. The CDR3 spans 12 residues. Germline loops: CDR1 MNHEY, CDR2 SVGEGT. CDR3 in DNA: TGTGCCAGCAGTCAGGGTGTCAACATTCAGTACTTC. It yields the protein CASSQGVNIQYF.

A single count supports this clone. The rearrangement uses TRBV3-1 (or the pseudogene TRBV3-2) and TRBJ1-2; D not certain. The germline CDR1 and CDR2 sequences are LGHDT and YNNKEL (reference sequence). Trimming took 4 bases from V and 2 from J, leaving 8 bases between them. CDR3 length equals 13 residues. The CDR3 sequence: CASSPDKNYGYTF. CDR3 DNA sequence: TGTGCCAGCAGCCCTGACAAGAACTATGGCTACACCTTC.

This chain connects TRBV14 to TRBJ2-7, with TRBD1 matching over 7 bases. Germline V CDR1 and CDR2: SGHDN, FVKESK. Germline trimming cut 5 bases from V and 5 bases from J; bases unmatched to any gene: 6. The CDR3 sequence is 13 residues long. The CDR3 is CASSSRGMHEQYV. The DNA for the CDR3 is TGTGCCAGCAGCTCCAGGGGGATGCACGAGCAGTACGTC.

V gene TRBV19 combines with J gene TRBJ2-3; 14 bases match TRBD2. CDR1 LNHDA and CDR2 SQIVND come from the germline V gene (reference sequence). J gave up 4 bases and V 9 bases, and 3 bases lay outside the gene matches. The CDR3 spans 14 residues. The CDR3 nucleotides read TGTGCCAGAGGACTAGCGGGAGGTTCAGATACGCAGTATTTT. It is translated as CARGLAGGSDTQYF.

The CDR3 region has the DNA TGTGCCAGCAGTTCAGACAGCTCTAATGAAAAACTGTTTTTT. This translates into CASSSDSSNEKLFF. The chain recombines TRBV25-1 with TRBJ1-4, with a weak D call TRBD1 (5 bases). Germline CDR1 reads MGHDK; CDR2 reads SYGVNS. CDR3 size: 14 residues. Trimming took off 5 bases at V and 3 bases at J, with 10 bases between the two ends.

This CDR3 is CASSRLIAGVIDTQYF. CDR3 in DNA: TGTGCCAGCAGCCGCTTAATAGCGGGAGTCATAGATACGCAGTATTTT. The rearrangement uses TRBV5-6 and TRBJ2-3; TRBD2 agrees at 9 bases. V gave up 4 bases and J gave up 5 bases; unmatched junction bases: 11. This CDR3 contains 16 residues. CDR1 and CDR2 (germline): SGHDT, YYEEEE.

The J gene is TRBJ2-7, the V gene TRBV27, with TRBD2 identical over 10 bases. V shed 4 bases and J 5 bases; nucleotides not matched to a gene: 2. The length of the CDR3 is 13 residues. Germline V gene lookup returns CDR1 MNHEY and CDR2 SMNVEV (reference sequence). The CDR3: CASSWLAGDEQYF. CDR3 in DNA: TGTGCCAGCAGTTGGCTAGCGGGAGACGAGCAGTACTTC.

Notes on this clone: At one end the junction does not follow the germline gene, possibly because of a read error. This sample also contains other DNA sequences that code for the same CDR3. The chain recombines TRBV5-6 with TRBJ1-5, with D possibly TRBD1 on 5 matching bases. Germline V gives CDR1 SGHDT, CDR2 YYEEEE. CDR3 length equals 14 residues. As DNA, the CDR3 is TGTGCCAGTAGCTTACAGGTTAGCAATCAGCCCCAGCATTTT. This encodes CASSLQVSNQPQHF.

The V call is TRBV28, the J call TRBJ2-1; the D gene is possibly TRBD2 (6 bases). Trimming cost V 1 base and J 2 bases, with 9 bases left between them. This CDR3 comprises 15 residues. CDR1 is MDHEN and CDR2 is SYDVKM in the germline V gene. CDR3 protein: CASSLSGGPYNEQFF. The CDR3 bases are TGTGCCAGCAGTTTATCCGGAGGGCCCTACAATGAGCAGTTCTTC. Together with reference TRBV28 and TRBJ2-1, the CDR3 gives the full variable domain: DVKVTQSSRYLVKRTGEKVFLECVQDMDHENMFWYRQDPGLGLRLIYFSYDVKMKEKGDIPEGYSVSREKKERFSLILESASTNQTSMYLCASSLSGGPYNEQFFGPGTRLTVL.

V and J are TRBV6-4 and TRBJ1-5; TRBD1 matches 9 bases. Germline V lookup: CDR1 MRHNA, CDR2 SNTAGT. The trim removed 0 bases at V and 4 bases at J, leaving 10 bases unmatched. The CDR3 has 18 amino acids. CDR3 nucleotides: TGTGCCAGCAGTGACTCTACCCGGGGACAGGGATTAAATCAGCCCCAGCATTTT. This sequence encodes CASSDSTRGQGLNQPQHF.

The chain combines TRBV12-1 with TRBJ2-3; the D segment call TRBD2 is taken from the table without a DNA check. TRBV12-1 is marked as a pseudogene. CDR3 size: 19 residues. The CDR3 region is CASSFRGTSGRTTTDTQYF. DNA of the CDR3: TGTGCCAGCAGCTTCCGCGGGACTAGCGGGAGGACCACCACAGATACGCAGTATTTT.

The CDR3 reads CASSLVLAGVYNEQFF. Written as DNA, the CDR3 is TGTGCCAGCAGCTTAGTCTTAGCGGGAGTCTACAATGAGCAGTTCTTC. The chain is built from TRBV11-2 and TRBJ2-1; 9 nucleotides align to TRBD2. The CDR3 extends over 16 amino acids. Germline CDR1 is SGHAT and CDR2 is FQNNGV. Losses at the gene ends were 1 base for V and 3 bases for J; bases not matched to a gene: 4.

CDR3: CASSQHTTTGELFF. The CDR3 DNA sequence: TGTGCCAGCAGCCAGCACACTACCACCGGGGAGCTGTTTTTT. The V and J genes are TRBV3-1 (or the pseudogene TRBV3-2) and TRBJ2-2, with unresolved D. Germline V gene lookup returns CDR1 LGHDT and CDR2 YNNKEL (reference sequence). CDR3 length: 14 residues. Trimming shortened V by 3 bases and J by 4 bases, and 9 bases separated the two germline ends.

The chain joins TRBV18 to TRBJ1-5, with TRBD1 matching 10 bases. Trimming cost V 6 bases and J 6 bases; bases outside gene matches: 8. Germline CDR1 and CDR2: KGHSH and LQKENI. This CDR3 comprises 15 residues. The CDR3 DNA is TGTGCCAGCTCCCAGACGGGACAGGGGAGTCAGCCCCAGCATTTT. Translated, it gives CASSQTGQGSQPQHF.

The chain links TRBV7-2 to TRBJ2-5; 8 bases map to TRBD1. The CDR3 contains 14 residues. Trimming took 5 bases from V and 5 from J; bases not matched to a gene: 7. The germline V gene has CDR1 SGHTA and CDR2 FQGNSA. The DNA of the CDR3 is TGTGCCAGCAGCCCTTGGACAGGGACCGAGACCCAGTACTTC. This sequence encodes CASSPWTGTETQYF. The entire variable domain, with the rest obtained from reference TRBV7-2 and TRBJ2-5, is as follows: GAGVSQSPSNKVTEKGKDVELRCDPISGHTALYWYRQSLGQGLEFLIYFQGNSAPDKSGLPSDRFSAERTGGSVSTLTIQRTQQEDSAVYLCASSPWTGTETQYFGPGTRLLVL.

A single count supports this clone. The rearrangement joins TRBV5-6 to TRBJ1-3; TRBD1 might be the D (5 bases). The CDR3 contains 16 residues. Germline V gene lookup returns CDR1 SGHDT and CDR2 YYEEEE. V was pared by 0 bases and J by 2 bases, with 12 bases between. The CDR3 nucleotides read TGTGCCAGCAGCTTGGGGCGGCAGGGTACTGGAAACACCATATATTTT. Its translation: CASSLGRQGTGNTIYF. Complete variable domain (other parts from reference TRBV5-6 and TRBJ1-3): DAGVTQSPTHLIKTRGQQVTLRCSPKSGHDTVSWYQQALGQGPQFIFQYYEEEERQRGNFPDRFSGHQFPNYSSELNVNALLLGDSALYLCASSLGRQGTGNTIYFGEGSWLTVV.

The V gene is TRBV7-3, the J gene TRBJ2-3; 8 nucleotides align to TRBD2. Germline CDR1 is SGHTA and CDR2 is FQGTGA. The CDR3 consists of 15 residues. After removal of 5 bases from V and 5 bases from J, the junction contained 9 bases not matched to a gene. CDR3 sequence reads: CASSPLSGGLDTQYF. DNA for the CDR3: TGTGCCAGCAGCCCACTATCGGGAGGGTTAGATACGCAGTATTTT.

The V gene is TRBV5-5, the J gene TRBJ2-1, with D possibly being TRBD1 (6 bases). Trimming removed 2 bases at V and 9 bases at J, with 12 bases between. Germline V CDR1 and CDR2: SGHKS, YYEKEE (reference sequence). This CDR3 has 13 amino acids. CDR3: CASSLGTHPEQFF. For the CDR3, the DNA is TGTGCCAGCAGCTTAGGGACACACCCTGAGCAGTTCTTC.

The chain uses TRBV29-1 and TRBJ1-2; D call uncertain. This CDR3 is 12 amino acids long. Germline CDR1 is SQVTM and CDR2 is ANQGSEA. With 2 bases removed from V and 2 bases from J, the gap between germline ends came to 6 bases. As DNA, the CDR3 is TGCAGCGTTGAACCCAGAAACTATGGCTACACCTTC. Encoded protein: CSVEPRNYGYTF.

The chain carries TRBV6-2 or TRBV6-3 and TRBJ2-3, with a weak D call TRBD2 (5 bases). Trimming shortened V by 5 bases and J by 6 bases, and 9 bases separated the two germline ends. CDR1 and CDR2 (germline): MNHEY, SVGEGT. The CDR3 has 12 residues. The CDR3, as DNA: TGTGCCAGCAGTCAGGAGGCGGATACGCAGTATTTT. Protein sequence: CASSQEADTQYF.

This sequence joins TRBV6-1 and TRBJ2-7; TRBD1 matches 11 bases. V lost 4 bases, J lost 3 bases, and 11 bases stayed unmatched. The germline V gene encodes CDR1 MNHNS and CDR2 SASEGT. CDR3 length equals 17 residues. This CDR3 is CASSASGTGGFIYEQYF. Written as DNA, the CDR3 is TGTGCCAGCAGTGCTTCAGGGACAGGGGGATTTATCTACGAGCAGTACTTC.

This clone was seen only once. V and J are TRBV30 and TRBJ2-3; no clear D gene. Germline-derived CDR1 and CDR2 are GTSNPN and SVGIG (reference sequence). This CDR3 spans 13 amino acids. The ends were cut back, 0 bases at V and 4 bases at J, with 8 bases in the middle. The CDR3 region is CAWSVHIADTQYF. CDR3 nucleotide sequence: TGTGCCTGGAGTGTACATATTGCAGATACGCAGTATTTT.

This clone was recorded a few times. V gene TRBV19 combines with J gene TRBJ1-4; D unresolved. V was cut by 11 bases and J by 8 bases, with 21 bases left in between. CDR3 length equals 14 residues. Germline V gene sequence: CDR1 LNHDA, CDR2 SQIVND (reference sequence). The CDR3 sequence is CASGKVGIGEKLFF. The CDR3 DNA reads TGTGCCTCCGGAAAGGTCGGGATCGGAGAAAAACTGTTTTTT.

The V and J genes are TRBV6-1 and TRBJ2-7, with D unresolved. V dropped 4 bases and J dropped 2 bases, with 18 bases sitting between them. In germline, CDR1 is MNHNS, CDR2 SASEGT. This CDR3 is 16 amino acids long. The CDR3 reads CASSGLGSRSAYEQYF. CDR3 nucleotide sequence: TGTGCCAGCAGTGGTCTAGGTTCTAGATCAGCCTACGAGCAGTACTTC.

V gene TRBV18 combines with J gene TRBJ2-6; possible D gene TRBD1, 5 bases. Germline assignment: CDR1 KGHSH and CDR2 LQKENI. The CDR3 covers 15 residues. V was clipped by 6 bases and J by 2 bases, with 11 bases between them. The DNA for the CDR3 is TGTGCCAGCTCCCAGGACATTGCTGGGGCCAACGTCCTGACTTTC. Its translation: CASSQDIAGANVLTF.

The chain uses TRBV27 and TRBJ1-2; 7 bases are shared with TRBD1. With V trimmed by 6 bases and J by 4 bases, 5 bases remained unmatched. This CDR3 has 13 amino acids. CDR1 is MNHEY, CDR2 SMNVEV, per germline (reference sequence). In nucleotides, the CDR3 is TGTGCCAGCAGCTTAGGGACAGCCTATGGCTACACCTTC. Protein sequence: CASSLGTAYGYTF.

The rearrangement uses TRBV7-2 and TRBJ1-4, with 8 bases lining up with TRBD1. Germline lookup yields CDR1 SGHTA and CDR2 FQGNSA. Unmatched junction bases numbered 4, after V lost 2 bases and J lost 8 bases. CDR3 length: 14 amino acids. CDR3 DNA sequence: TGTGCCAGCAGCTTACAGGGGGCAGGGGAAAAACTGTTTTTT. Protein sequence: CASSLQGAGEKLFF.

The chain employs TRBV7-3 and TRBJ2-3, with D tentatively TRBD2 (5 bases). V lost 5 bases and J 6 bases, leaving 12 bases between the germline ends. CDR1 SGHTA and CDR2 FQGTGA come from the germline V gene. The CDR3 loop spans 13 amino acids. For the CDR3, the DNA is TGTGCCAGCAGCAAGAAGACGGGGGATACGCAGTATTTT. It is translated as CASSKKTGDTQYF.

This clone has just a few counts. The CDR3 here is CASSQLAYSTDTQYF. CDR3 sequence (DNA): TGTGCCAGCAGCCAACTAGCGTATAGCACAGATACGCAGTATTTT. This chain links TRBV3-1 (or the pseudogene TRBV3-2) with TRBJ2-3; D may be TRBD2 (6 bases). The germline CDR1 and CDR2 sequences are LGHDT and YNNKEL (reference sequence). Trimming removed 2 bases at V and 0 bases at J, with 9 bases between. This CDR3 has 15 residues.

The CDR3 region is CASSLVQGVEQFF. CDR3 DNA sequence: TGTGCCAGCAGCTTAGTGCAAGGAGTTGAGCAGTTCTTC. The gene calls are TRBV7-2 and TRBJ2-1; no reliable D call. The CDR3 runs 13 residues. Germline CDR1 reads SGHTA; CDR2 reads FQGNSA. Trimming took off 1 base at V and 9 bases at J, with 10 bases between the two ends.